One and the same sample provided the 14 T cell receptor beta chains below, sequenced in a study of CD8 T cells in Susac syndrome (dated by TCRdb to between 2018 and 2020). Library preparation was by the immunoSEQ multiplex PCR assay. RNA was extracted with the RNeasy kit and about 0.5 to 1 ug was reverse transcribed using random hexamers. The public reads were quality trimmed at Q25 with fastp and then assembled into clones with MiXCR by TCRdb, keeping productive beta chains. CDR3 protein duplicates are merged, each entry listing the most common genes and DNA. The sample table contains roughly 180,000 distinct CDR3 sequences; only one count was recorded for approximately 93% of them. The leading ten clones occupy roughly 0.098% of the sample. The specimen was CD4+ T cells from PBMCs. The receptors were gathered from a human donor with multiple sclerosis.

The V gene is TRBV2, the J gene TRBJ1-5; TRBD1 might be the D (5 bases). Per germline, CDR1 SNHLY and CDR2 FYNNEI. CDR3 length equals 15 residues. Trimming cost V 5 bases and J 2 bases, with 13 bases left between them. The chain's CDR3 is CASSTQGKRNQPQHF. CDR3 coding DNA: TGTGCCAGCAGTACCCAGGGTAAGCGCAATCAGCCCCAGCATTTT.

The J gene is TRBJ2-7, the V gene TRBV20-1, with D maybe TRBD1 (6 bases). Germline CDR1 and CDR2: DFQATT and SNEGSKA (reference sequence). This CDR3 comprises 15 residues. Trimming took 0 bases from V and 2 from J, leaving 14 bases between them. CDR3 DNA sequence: TGCAGTGCTAGAGATCAAGGGGGAACCACCTACGAGCAGTACTTC. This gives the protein CSARDQGGTTYEQYF.

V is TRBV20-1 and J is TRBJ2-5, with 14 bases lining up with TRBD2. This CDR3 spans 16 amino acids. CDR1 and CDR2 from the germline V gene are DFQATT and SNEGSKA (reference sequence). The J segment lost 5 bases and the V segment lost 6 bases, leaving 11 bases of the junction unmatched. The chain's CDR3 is CSALRLAGGDGETQYF. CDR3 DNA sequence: TGCAGTGCCCTCCGACTAGCGGGAGGGGATGGGGAGACCCAGTACTTC.

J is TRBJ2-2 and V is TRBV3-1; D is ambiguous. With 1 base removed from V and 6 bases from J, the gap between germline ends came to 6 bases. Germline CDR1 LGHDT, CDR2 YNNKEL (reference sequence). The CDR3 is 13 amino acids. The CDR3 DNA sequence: TGTGCCAGCAGCCAAGTAGAGGCCGGGGAGCTGTTTTTT. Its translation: CASSQVEAGELFF.

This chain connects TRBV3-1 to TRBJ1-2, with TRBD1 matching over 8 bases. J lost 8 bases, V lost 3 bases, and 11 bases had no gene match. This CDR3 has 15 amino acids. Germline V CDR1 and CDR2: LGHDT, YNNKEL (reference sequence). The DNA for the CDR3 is TGTGCCAGCAGCCATCTAAGGACAGGGCCAAGAGGCTACACCTTC. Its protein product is CASSHLRTGPRGYTF.

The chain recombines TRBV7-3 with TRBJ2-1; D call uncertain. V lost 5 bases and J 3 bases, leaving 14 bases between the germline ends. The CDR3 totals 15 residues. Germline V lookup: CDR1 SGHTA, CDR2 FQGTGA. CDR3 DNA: TGTGCCAGCAGCGTCCATTCGGAGCGCTACAATGAGCAGTTCTTC. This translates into CASSVHSERYNEQFF. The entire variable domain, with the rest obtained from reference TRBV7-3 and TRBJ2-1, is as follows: GAGVSQTPSNKVTEKGKYVELRCDPISGHTALYWYRQSLGQGPEFLIYFQGTGAADDSGLPNDRFFAVRPEGSVSTLKIQRTERGDSAVYLCASSVHSERYNEQFFGPGTRLTVL.

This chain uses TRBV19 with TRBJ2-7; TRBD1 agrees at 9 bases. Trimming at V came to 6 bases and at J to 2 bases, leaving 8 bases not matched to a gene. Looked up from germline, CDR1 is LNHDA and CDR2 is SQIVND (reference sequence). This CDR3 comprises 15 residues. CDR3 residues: CASRHTGGPTYEQYF. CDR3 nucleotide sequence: TGTGCCAGTAGGCATACAGGGGGCCCCACCTACGAGCAGTACTTC.

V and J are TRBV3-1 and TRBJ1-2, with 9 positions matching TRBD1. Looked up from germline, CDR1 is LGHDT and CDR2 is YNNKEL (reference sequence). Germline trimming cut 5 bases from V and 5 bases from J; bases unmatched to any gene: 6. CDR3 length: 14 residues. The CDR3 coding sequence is TGTGCCAGCAGCGTACGCGGGACAGGGTATGGCTACACCTTC. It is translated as CASSVRGTGYGYTF.

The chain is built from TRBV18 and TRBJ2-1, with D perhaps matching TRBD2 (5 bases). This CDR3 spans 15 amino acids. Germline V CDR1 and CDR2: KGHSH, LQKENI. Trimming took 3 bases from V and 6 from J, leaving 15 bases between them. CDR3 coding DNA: TGTGCCAGCTCACCGGGAAATATAGAGGGCAATGAGCAGTTCTTC. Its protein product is CASSPGNIEGNEQFF.

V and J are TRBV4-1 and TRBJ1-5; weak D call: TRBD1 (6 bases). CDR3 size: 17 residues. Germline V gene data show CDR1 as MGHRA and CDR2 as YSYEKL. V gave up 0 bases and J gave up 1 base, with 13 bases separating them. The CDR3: CASSQDGGTWSNQPQHF. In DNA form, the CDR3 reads TGCGCCAGCAGCCAAGATGGCGGGACATGGAGCAATCAGCCCCAGCATTTT.

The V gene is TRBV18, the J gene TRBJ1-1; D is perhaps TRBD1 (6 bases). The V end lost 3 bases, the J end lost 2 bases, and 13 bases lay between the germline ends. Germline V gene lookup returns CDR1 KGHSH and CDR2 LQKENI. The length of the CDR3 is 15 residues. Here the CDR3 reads CASSPPGRGNTEAFF. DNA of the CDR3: TGTGCCAGCTCACCCCCGGGCAGGGGCAACACTGAAGCTTTCTTT.

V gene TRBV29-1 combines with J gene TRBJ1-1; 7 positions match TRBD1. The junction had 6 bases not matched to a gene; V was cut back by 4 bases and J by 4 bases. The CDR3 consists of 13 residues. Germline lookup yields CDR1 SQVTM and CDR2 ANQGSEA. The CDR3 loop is CSVGGDRATEAFF. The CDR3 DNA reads TGCAGCGTTGGGGGCGACAGGGCCACTGAAGCTTTCTTT. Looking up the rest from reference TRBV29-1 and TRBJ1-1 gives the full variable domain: SAVISQKPSRDICQRGTSLTIQCQVDSQVTMMFWYRQQPGQSLTLIATANQGSEATYESGFVIDKFPISRPNLTFSTLTVSNMSPEDSSIYLCSVGGDRATEAFFGQGTRLTVV.

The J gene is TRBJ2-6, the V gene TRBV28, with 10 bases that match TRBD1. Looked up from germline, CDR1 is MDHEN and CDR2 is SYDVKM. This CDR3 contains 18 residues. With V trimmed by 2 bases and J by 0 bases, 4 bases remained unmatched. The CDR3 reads CASSLAGTGDSGANVLTF. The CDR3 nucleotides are TGTGCCAGCAGTTTAGCCGGGACAGGGGACTCTGGGGCCAACGTCCTGACTTTC.

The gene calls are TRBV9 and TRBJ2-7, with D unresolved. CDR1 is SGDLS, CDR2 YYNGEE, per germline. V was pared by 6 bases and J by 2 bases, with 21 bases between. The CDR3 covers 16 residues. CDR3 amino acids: CASTLKVSGRPYEQYF. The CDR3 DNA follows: TGTGCCAGCACCCTCAAAGTGTCGGGTCGTCCCTACGAGCAGTACTTC.